A selection of T cell receptor beta chains follows, all from one sample in a study of T cell responses to AZD1222 COVID-19 vaccine. Data came from immunoSEQ multiplex PCR; TCRdb stores just in-frame clones and leaves some out. The sample holds tens of thousands of clones, roughly 80% seen once. The sequences come from peripheral blood, collected 28 days after the second AZD1222 dose. These receptors were collected from an adult who received the AZD1222 COVID-19 vaccine. Each CDR3 is given with its conserved first and last residue. A D gene is named only where the DNA matches it firmly. Size tells how often a clone was seen (once, few, many) or the class of an expanded clone, and some rows leave it out.

j_call: TRBJ1-5
v_call: TRBV5-1
clone_size: NA
d_call: NA
cdr3_length: 13
cdr3_nt: TGCGCCAGCAGCTTTGACACCAATCAGCCCCAGCATTTT
cdr3_aa: CASSFDTNQPQHF

j_call: TRBJ2-1
v_call: TRBV7-2
clone_size: NA
d_call: NA
cdr3_length: 12
cdr3_nt: TGTGCCAGCAGCCCTCGGCGGAATGAGCAGTTCTTC
cdr3_aa: CASSPRRNEQFF

j_call: TRBJ2-4
v_call: TRBV14
clone_size: few
d_call: TRBD1
cdr3_length: 16
cdr3_nt: TGTGCCAGCAGCCAAGTAAGGGGGCTCGGCAAAAACATTCAGTACTTC
cdr3_aa: CASSQVRGLGKNIQYF

j_call: TRBJ1-5
v_call: TRBV5-1
clone_size: NA
d_call: TRBD1
cdr3_length: 16
cdr3_nt: TGCGCCAGCAGCTCGGGGACAGGAAAAGGCAATCAGCCCCAGCATTTT
cdr3_aa: CASSSGTGKGNQPQHF

j_call: TRBJ2-5
v_call: TRBV5-1
clone_size: NA
d_call: NA
cdr3_length: 13
cdr3_nt: TGCGCCAGCAGCATCGGGGATCAAGAGACCCAGTACTTC
cdr3_aa: CASSIGDQETQYF

j_call: TRBJ2-5
v_call: TRBV19
clone_size: NA
d_call: TRBD2
cdr3_length: 15
cdr3_nt: TGTGCCAGTAGTGCTAGCGGAGGTTACCAAGAGACCCAGTACTTC
cdr3_aa: CASSASGGYQETQYF

j_call: TRBJ1-5
v_call: TRBV9
clone_size: few
d_call: NA
cdr3_length: 15
cdr3_nt: TGTGCCAGCAGCGCTGGGGGATTAGGCAATCAGCCCCAGCATTTT
cdr3_aa: CASSAGGLGNQPQHF

j_call: TRBJ2-3
v_call: TRBV11-3
clone_size: few
d_call: NA
cdr3_length: 15
cdr3_nt: TGTGCCAGCAGCTTATTCCCCGCAGGCACAGATACGCAGTATTTT
cdr3_aa: CASSLFPAGTDTQYF

j_call: TRBJ2-7
v_call: TRBV5-1
clone_size: NA
d_call: NA
cdr3_length: 14
cdr3_nt: TGCGCCAGCAGCTTGGCCCGCCCACCCTACGAGCAGTACTTC
cdr3_aa: CASSLARPPYEQYF

j_call: TRBJ1-5
v_call: TRBV6-4
clone_size: NA
d_call: NA
cdr3_length: 15
cdr3_nt: TGTGCCAGCAGGGTCCTTGGACAAGACAATCAGCCCCAGCATTTT
cdr3_aa: CASRVLGQDNQPQHF

j_call: TRBJ1-3
v_call: TRBV5-1
clone_size: NA
d_call: NA
cdr3_length: 14
cdr3_nt: TGCGCCAGCAGCTTGGCCCTCTCTGGAAACACCATATATTTT
cdr3_aa: CASSLALSGNTIYF

j_call: TRBJ1-2
v_call: TRBV13
clone_size: NA
d_call: NA
cdr3_length: 14
cdr3_nt: TGTGCCAGCAGCTTTCGAGGAGGGAACTATGGCTACACCTTC
cdr3_aa: CASSFRGGNYGYTF

j_call: TRBJ2-3
v_call: TRBV6-2/TRBV6-3
clone_size: NA
d_call: NA
cdr3_length: 16
cdr3_nt: TGTGCCAGCAGTTACGTCCGGGGGTTGAGCACAGATACGCAGTATTTT
cdr3_aa: CASSYVRGLSTDTQYF

j_call: TRBJ1-5
v_call: TRBV27
clone_size: NA
d_call: NA
cdr3_length: 12
cdr3_nt: TGTGCCAGCGGTGGTTTGAATCAGCCCCAGCATTTT
cdr3_aa: CASGGLNQPQHF

j_call: TRBJ2-5
v_call: TRBV19
clone_size: NA
d_call: TRBD1
cdr3_length: 13
cdr3_nt: TGTGCCAGTAGTCCCGGGGGACAGGGGACCCAGTACTTC
cdr3_aa: CASSPGGQGTQYF